What follows are 12 T cell receptor beta chains derived from one specimen sequenced in a study of early T cells in non-severe SARS-CoV-2 infection. TCRdb passed the 5' RACE reads through MiXCR, listing each CDR3 protein once. Found here are 25,000 to 35,000 distinct CDR3 sequences, approximately 5.3% of them singletons; the top ten hold approximately 5.2%. Sequenced: whole blood. Every receptor here comes from an adult who was a healthcare worker with PCR-confirmed SARS-CoV-2 infection or an uninfected control (not recorded which).

By sample share, this clonotype is medium-sized. V and J are TRBV7-6 and TRBJ2-1, with D perhaps matching TRBD2 (5 bases). V was cut by 7 bases and J by 9 bases, with 19 bases left in between. Germline V gene sequence: CDR1 SGHVS, CDR2 FNYEAQ. The CDR3 length is 14 residues. CDR3 coding DNA: TGTGCCAGCATGTTTCTGCAGAGGGCGAGTGAGCAGTTCTTC. Its translation: CASMFLQRASEQFF.

In this sample, this clonotype turned up many times. The V gene is TRBV18, the J gene TRBJ2-4; 10 bases are a match to TRBD1. CDR1 and CDR2 (germline): KGHSH, LQKENI. The trim removed 6 bases at V and 7 bases at J, leaving 15 bases unmatched. The CDR3 covers 17 residues. CDR3 bases: TGTGCCAGCTCTCCTCTCTCGGGACAGGGGAGTCGGAACATTCAGTACTTC. It yields the protein CASSPLSGQGSRNIQYF.

This clonotype has at least ten counts. The gene calls are TRBV5-4 and TRBJ2-3; D uncertain. The CDR3 length is 12 residues. V dropped 1 base and J dropped 4 bases, with 4 bases sitting between them. Germline assignment: CDR1 SGHNT and CDR2 YYREEE (reference sequence). The CDR3 coding sequence is TGTGCCAGCAGCTTGCCAGCAGATACGCAGTATTTT. Protein: CASSLPADTQYF.

The chain carries TRBV2 and TRBJ1-4; D gene unclear. Germline V gives CDR1 SNHLY, CDR2 FYNNEI. V dropped 5 bases and J dropped 0 bases, with 7 bases sitting between them. CDR3 size: 14 residues. Here the CDR3 DNA reads TGTGCCAGCAGTCTCCTTACAACTAATGAAAAACTGTTTTTT. Protein: CASSLLTTNEKLFF.

Many counts were recorded for this clonotype. This sequence joins TRBV11-2 and TRBJ2-1; the match to TRBD2 covers 8 bases. V gave up 6 bases and J gave up 5 bases; unmatched junction bases: 9. Germline V gene data show CDR1 as SGHAT and CDR2 as FQNNGV. This CDR3 is built from 15 residues. CDR3 bases: TGTGCCAGCAGACCGCCGGGACTAGAAAACAATGAGCAGTTCTTC. This codes for CASRPPGLENNEQFF.

This clonotype was found many times. This chain joins TRBV20-1 and TRBJ2-6; the D call may be TRBD1 or TRBD2 (5 bases each). Per germline, CDR1 DFQATT and CDR2 SNEGSKA (reference sequence). Trimming cost V 4 bases and J 4 bases, with 11 bases left between them. CDR3 size: 14 residues. CDR3 nucleotide sequence: TGCAGTGCTACTGGACGGGGCGGGGCCAACGTCCTGACTTTC. Its protein product is CSATGRGGANVLTF.

This clonotype occurred many times. The chain has TRBV7-9 and TRBJ2-7; D ambiguous. Germline V gives CDR1 SEHNR, CDR2 FQNEAQ (reference sequence). V was clipped by 2 bases and J by 5 bases, with 16 bases between them. The CDR3 runs to 15 residues. In nucleotides, the CDR3 is TGTGCCAGCAGCTTACCCCTCAGGTTCGGGCACGAGCAGTACTTC. Protein sequence: CASSLPLRFGHEQYF.

This clonotype showed up many times. The V and J genes are TRBV4-3 and TRBJ2-3, with 9 bases identical to TRBD1. CDR1 LGHNA and CDR2 YSLEER come from the germline V gene. J lost 3 bases, V lost 0 bases, and 4 bases had no gene match. The CDR3 has 16 amino acids. CDR3 amino acids: CASSQDLTGGTDTQYF. In DNA, the CDR3 is TGCGCCAGCAGCCAAGATCTGACAGGGGGAACAGATACGCAGTATTTT.

This clonotype was counted ten times or more. This rearrangement joins TRBV10-3 to TRBJ2-3, with 13 bases fitting TRBD2. Germline V gene lookup returns CDR1 ENHRY and CDR2 SYGVKD. The CDR3 is 18 amino acids. The V segment lost 3 bases and the J segment 4 bases; nucleotides outside the gene matches: 10. CDR3 nucleotides: TGTGCCATCAGTGAAACCTGGACTAGCGGGAGTAAAGCAGATACGCAGTATTTT. Translation gives CAISETWTSGSKADTQYF.

This clonotype was recorded at least ten times. The V gene is TRBV18, the J gene TRBJ1-1; 11 nucleotides match TRBD1. V dropped 2 bases and J dropped 3; count of bases not matched to a gene: 2. Germline V gene lookup returns CDR1 KGHSH and CDR2 LQKENI. CDR3 length: 15 amino acids. The CDR3: CASSPGTGGDTEAFF. The CDR3 DNA follows: TGTGCCAGCTCACCAGGGACAGGGGGAGACACTGAAGCTTTCTTT.

This clonotype has ten or more counts. The chain has TRBV6-2 or TRBV6-3 and TRBJ2-6; 7 positions agree with TRBD1. V was pared by 6 bases and J by 0 bases, with 2 bases of the junction left unmatched. The CDR3 consists of 15 residues. CDR1 and CDR2 (germline): MNHEY, SVGEGT. In DNA, the CDR3 is TGTGCCAGCAGACCAGGGGGCTCTGGGGCCAACGTCCTGACTTTC. Its translation: CASRPGGSGANVLTF.

The chain links TRBV12-3 or TRBV12-4 to TRBJ2-3; 10 positions agree with TRBD2. This CDR3 is built from 16 residues. With 5 bases clipped from V and 2 bases from J, the junction kept 7 bases outside the gene matches. The CDR3 bases are TGTGCCAGCAGTCAGCGGACTAGCGGATCCACAGATACGCAGTATTTT. Its translation: CASSQRTSGSTDTQYF.